What follows are 13 T cell receptor beta chains derived from one specimen sequenced in a study of T-cell reconstitution after alpha-beta-depleted transplantation in children. Preparing the TCRbeta library involved the use of unique molecular identifiers. Each CDR3 protein is one row after TCRdb ran MiXCR on the PCR reads. The sample has roughly 500,000 distinct CDR3 sequences; about 10% are singletons. Sample: PBMCs, taken before TCRalphabeta/CD19-depleted stem cell transplant. Receptors originate from a child aged 2 to 10 with inherited bone marrow failure, due to receive a stem cell transplant.

V is TRBV20-1 and J is TRBJ2-3, with 7 positions matching TRBD2. Germline CDR1 is DFQATT and CDR2 is SNEGSKA (reference sequence). The CDR3 consists of 17 residues. In DNA form, the CDR3 reads TGCTGTGTTAGAGATCAGGGTCGGGGGAGGGCTTCGAATACGCAGTATTTT. It translates to CCVRDQGRGRASNTQYF.

In its sample, this clonotype was seen a few times. This chain joins TRBV10-3 and TRBJ2-7; maybe TRBD1 (6 bases). CDR1 is ENHRY, CDR2 SYGVKD, per germline. This CDR3 is built from 15 residues. V was pared by 2 bases and J by 2 bases, with 13 bases between. CDR3 DNA sequence: TGTGCCATCAGTGAGGGGGACACTTCAACCTACGAGCAGTACTTC. It encodes CAISEGDTSTYEQYF.

This clonotype was counted at least ten times. The chain has TRBV4-3 and TRBJ2-1; no firm D call. CDR1 is LGHNA and CDR2 is YSLEER in the germline V gene. V lost 6 bases to trimming and J lost 0 bases, with 15 bases between them. The CDR3 totals 16 residues. The CDR3 region is CASRPAGHASYNEQFF. DNA for the CDR3: TGCGCCAGCAGACCGGCCGGCCACGCCTCCTACAATGAGCAGTTCTTC.

The CDR3 reads CASGFPDYEQYF. In nucleotides, the CDR3 is TGTGCCAGCGGCTTTCCGGATTACGAGCAGTACTTC. The chain couples TRBV12-3 or TRBV12-4 to TRBJ2-7; D is unclear. The V gene lost 8 bases and the J gene lost 4 bases, with 12 bases spanning the gap. CDR3 length: 12 amino acids.

This clonotype was counted many times. The rearrangement uses TRBV20-1 and TRBJ2-1; 7 positions agree with TRBD1. The CDR3 has 15 residues. V trimming: 0 bases; J trimming: 7 bases; junction bases outside the gene matches: 9. Germline values: CDR1 DFQATT, CDR2 SNEGSKA (reference sequence). DNA for the CDR3: TGCAGTGCTAGAGATCGTCAAAAGGGGGCAAATGAGCAGTTCTTC. This translates into CSARDRQKGANEQFF.

This clonotype was seen repeatedly, ten times or more. The chain recombines TRBV4-3 with TRBJ1-1, with TRBD1 as a possible D gene (5 bases). Per germline, CDR1 LGHNA and CDR2 YSLEER. Trimming left V 5 bases short and J 2 bases short, with 15 bases between. This CDR3 is 15 amino acids long. In nucleotides, the CDR3 is TGCGCCAGCAGCTTTTCTCCAGGGAGCAACACTGAAGCTTTCTTT. Encoded protein: CASSFSPGSNTEAFF.

V usage is TRBV4-1 and J usage is TRBJ1-2; no clear D gene. The V end was cut by 2 bases, the J end by 5 bases, with 9 bases between. The germline V gene has CDR1 MGHRA and CDR2 YSYEKL. The CDR3 has 13 residues. The CDR3 sequence: CASSQSASYGYTF. The CDR3 nucleotides read TGCGCCAGCAGCCAATCGGCTTCATATGGCTACACCTTC.

This clonotype showed up many times. The CDR3 here is CSAVTPRVNNYGYTF. The CDR3 nucleotides read TGCAGCGCCGTTACACCCAGGGTGAATAACTATGGCTACACCTTC. The chain couples TRBV29-1 to TRBJ1-2, with a weak D call TRBD1 (5 bases). Germline V lookup: CDR1 SQVTM, CDR2 ANQGSEA. This CDR3 is built from 15 residues. V dropped 7 bases and J dropped 1 base, with 19 bases sitting between them.

This clonotype occurred many times. This chain connects TRBV5-1 to TRBJ1-6; 9 positions agree with TRBD1. Trimming took 2 bases from V and 10 from J; bases not matched to a gene: 4. The CDR3 totals 14 residues. CDR1 is SGHRS, CDR2 YFSETQ, per germline. CDR3 DNA sequence: TGCGCCAGCAGCTTTCGACAGGGGGGATCACCCCTCCACTTT. Protein sequence: CASSFRQGGSPLHF.

This clonotype has more than one count but fewer than ten. This rearrangement joins TRBV7-8 to TRBJ2-7, with D perhaps TRBD2 (6 bases). The germline gives CDR1 SGHVS, CDR2 FQNEAQ. Trimming removed 5 bases from V and 4 bases from J, with 30 bases in between. CDR3 length equals 19 residues. CDR3 in amino acids: CASSLLKEPSGPLGYEQYF. The CDR3 DNA is TGTGCCAGCAGCCTCCTTAAGGAACCGAGCGGGCCCTTAGGGTACGAGCAGTACTTC.

This clonotype has at least ten counts. The J gene is TRBJ2-1, the V gene TRBV7-2, with 7 positions matching TRBD1. CDR1 SGHTA and CDR2 FQGNSA come from the germline V gene. This CDR3 has 16 amino acids. The V and J ends lost 5 bases and 1 base, in that order; junction bases with no gene match: 8. Here the CDR3 reads CASSTQGVRSYNEQFF. CDR3 coding DNA: TGTGCCAGCAGCACGCAGGGGGTTAGATCCTACAATGAGCAGTTCTTC. Full variable domain (rest looked up from reference TRBV7-2 and TRBJ2-1): GAGVSQSPSNKVTEKGKDVELRCDPISGHTALYWYRQSLGQGLEFLIYFQGNSAPDKSGLPSDRFSAERTGGSVSTLTIQRTQQEDSAVYLCASSTQGVRSYNEQFFGPGTRLTVL.

Ten or more counts support this clonotype. The chain recombines TRBV20-1 with TRBJ2-3, with TRBD2 identical over 8 bases. The trim removed 6 bases at V and 5 bases at J, leaving 7 bases unmatched. This CDR3 comprises 13 residues. The V gene's germline CDR1 is DFQATT and CDR2 SNEGSKA (reference sequence). Written as DNA, the CDR3 is TGCAGTGCGAAGCGGGAGTTTTTAGATACGCAGTATTTT. Translating it yields CSAKREFLDTQYF.

This clonotype was detected a few times. This chain joins TRBV27 and TRBJ1-1, with D possibly matching TRBD1 (5 bases). Per germline, CDR1 MNHEY and CDR2 SMNVEV (reference sequence). This CDR3 contains 13 residues. V dropped 6 bases and J dropped 1 base, with 9 bases sitting between them. CDR3 in DNA: TGTGCCAGCAGGGTCGGGGCGAACACTGAAGCTTTCTTT. Its translation: CASRVGANTEAFF.